This is a list of T cell receptor beta chains from one sample in a study of neoadjuvant nivolumab and ipilimumab in lung cancer. This table comes from immunoSEQ multiplex PCR, and its TCRdb copy is limited to in-frame clones, with some not included. The sample has 7,000 to 9,500 clones, about nine tenths seen once. The sequences come from tumor tissue, collected after neoadjuvant nivolumab, alone or with ipilimumab, at or shortly before surgery. These receptors all stem from an adult with non-small cell lung cancer. Some clones in this sample may be carry-over from other donors' samples. CDR3s include the opening cysteine and the closing phenylalanine or tryptophan. The order of the fields is J gene, V gene, D gene, clone size, CDR3 DNA, CDR3 protein. D genes are given only for firm matches. Not all rows give a size; the values are once, few, many and, for expanded clones, a class.

>TRBJ2-7|TRBV6-6|-|-
TGTGCCAGCAGTCAAGGCGGGTCCACCTACGAGCAGTACTTC
CASSQGGSTYEQYF
>TRBJ2-7|TRBV30|TRBD2|-
TGTGCCTGGAGGCCGGGCCCTCCTTTAGCGGGCGAGCAGTACTTC
CAWRPGPPLAGEQYF
>TRBJ2-3|TRBV13|TRBD2|once
TGTGCCAGCAGCTTTCGGGAGGGCCGAAATACGCAGTATTTT
CASSFREGRNTQYF
>TRBJ2-7|TRBV18|TRBD1|once
TGTGCCAGCTCACGACGGACAGGAACCTACGAGCAGTACTTC
CASSRRTGTYEQYF
>TRBJ2-5|TRBV10-3|TRBD2|-
TGTGCCATCAGTGAGTCGGGACTAGCAGTTCAAGAGACCCAGTACTTC
CAISESGLAVQETQYF
>TRBJ2-3|TRBV18|-|-
TGTGCCAGCTCGGGGGTCGCCCCAGATACGCAGTATTTT
CASSGVAPDTQYF
>TRBJ2-3|TRBV9|-|few
TGTGCCAGCAGCGCCGGCAGCGGGACACATACGCAGTATTTT
CASSAGSGTHTQYF
>TRBJ2-7|TRBV6-1|-|-
TGTGCCAGCAAAGCGGCGGCTTTCGGCGAGCAGTACTTC
CASKAAAFGEQYF
>TRBJ2-7|TRBV5-1|TRBD2|once
TGCGCCAGCAGCTTGAGTCTAGCGGGAGACAACGAGCAGTACTTC
CASSLSLAGDNEQYF
>TRBJ2-1|TRBV11-2|-|-
TGTGCCAGCAGCTTCGACCCGCCAGGGGTGGGAACTGAGCAGTTCTTC
CASSFDPPGVGTEQFF
>TRBJ2-3|TRBV5-6|-|once
TGTGCCAGCAGTCTCCTAGGGCCCACAGATACGCAGTATTTT
CASSLLGPTDTQYF
>TRBJ2-2|TRBV27|TRBD1|-
TGTGCCAGCAGTTTGACAGGGGCTGGGGAGCTGTTTTTT
CASSLTGAGELFF
>TRBJ1-5|TRBV29-1|-|-
TGCAGCGTTGCCGGTGGGAGCAATCAGCCCCAGCATTTT
CSVAGGSNQPQHF
>TRBJ2-3|TRBV5-1|-|-
TGCGCCAGCAGCTTGGAATTAAACTCAGATACGCAGTATTTT
CASSLELNSDTQYF
>TRBJ2-5|TRBV29-1|TRBD1|-
TGCAGCGGCGGACAGGGAGTGGTGGAGACCCAGTACTTC
CSGGQGVVETQYF
>TRBJ2-5|TRBV5-1|TRBD2|-
TGCGCCAGCAGCCCGACTCTAGCGGGGGCCCAAGAGACCCAGTACTTC
CASSPTLAGAQETQYF
>TRBJ2-5|TRBV19|TRBD1|-
TGTGCCAGTAGTATGGGACAGGGGGACCGAGAGACCCAGTACTTC
CASSMGQGDRETQYF
>TRBJ2-7|TRBV11-3|-|-
TGTGCCAGCAGCTCCGGCAGCTCCTACGAGCAGTACTTC
CASSSGSSYEQYF
>TRBJ2-7|TRBV10-3|-|-
TGTGCCATCAGTGAGTCTTGGGGCGGCGAGCAGTACTTC
CAISESWGGEQYF
>TRBJ1-2|TRBV7-2|-|-
TGTGCCAGCAGCTTAGTAGGCGCAGGGGCGGGCTACACCTTC
CASSLVGAGAGYTF
>TRBJ2-2|TRBV6-6|-|-
TGTGCCAGCAGCCCACGGGGGCGGGAGTTCGGGGAGCTGTTTTTT
CASSPRGREFGELFF
>TRBJ2-7|TRBV7-9|-|-
TGTGCCAGCAGCTTCATTCACAGGGCCCACGAGCAGTACTTC
CASSFIHRAHEQYF
>TRBJ2-1|TRBV19|TRBD2|-
TGTGCCAGTAGCGGGGGGATTGAGCAGTTCTTC
CASSGGIEQFF
>TRBJ2-2|TRBV2|TRBD2|-
TGTGCCAGCAGTGAAACGGGAGGGCCCGGGGAGCTGTTTTTT
CASSETGGPGELFF
>TRBJ1-5|TRBV19|TRBD1|-
TGTGCCAGTAGTATACCGGGACAGGGGGCAGGTCAGCCCCAGCATTTT
CASSIPGQGAGQPQHF
>TRBJ2-7|TRBV2|TRBD2|-
TGTGCCAGCAGGGCTAGCGGGGAGCTTCCCTACGAGCAGTACTTC
CASRASGELPYEQYF
>TRBJ1-1|TRBV7-7|-|-
TGTGCTAGCAGTGTTTGGGACACTGAAGCTTTCTTT
CASSVWDTEAFF
>TRBJ1-3|TRBV7-9|-|-
TGTGCCAGCAGCGGACGGACTAACTCCCTTGGAAACACCATATATTTT
CASSGRTNSLGNTIYF
>TRBJ2-1|TRBV10-1|TRBD2|-
TGCCGGCTCAAGGGGACTAGCGGGAGCAATGAGCAGTTCTTC
CRLKGTSGSNEQFF
>TRBJ2-7|TRBV30|-|once
TGTGCCTGGAGTGAAGGAGACCTCGGGGCCTACGAGCAGTACTTC
CAWSEGDLGAYEQYF
>TRBJ2-7|TRBV4-1|TRBD1|-
TGCGCCAGCAGCCAGAGACAGGGGGGCGGCGAGCAGTACTTC
CASSQRQGGGEQYF
>TRBJ2-1|TRBV5-4|TRBD2|-
TGTGCCAGCAGCCCAAGGACTAGCGGGAGCTTTAATGAGCAGTTCTTC
CASSPRTSGSFNEQFF
>TRBJ2-3|TRBV18|-|once
TGTGCCAGCTCACCCCGAGTCCGCCGGTCCTCAGATACGCAGTATTTT
CASSPRVRRSSDTQYF
>TRBJ1-1|TRBV6-5|TRBD1|-
TGTGCCAGCATTAAGGGGGCAGGGACTGAAGCTTTCTTT
CASIKGAGTEAFF
>TRBJ1-6|TRBV7-6|-|-
TGTGCCAGCAGCCTGGGGGCATATAATTCACCCCTCCACTTT
CASSLGAYNSPLHF
>TRBJ1-4|TRBV7-2|-|-
TGTGCCAGCAGCCCCCGGAGTGGGGGTGCTAATGAAAAACTGTTTTTT
CASSPRSGGANEKLFF
>TRBJ2-3|TRBV5-1|-|-
TGCGCCAGCAGCCAAGGACCCACAGATACGCAGTATTTT
CASSQGPTDTQYF